One and the same sample provided the 8 T cell receptor beta chains below, sequenced in a study of T cell repertoires in ileal Crohn's disease (dated by TCRdb to the late 2010s). The sample's time point label, decoded: neoterminal ileum biopsy at postoperative endoscopy, about 6 months after surgery. The method behind the library was the immunoSEQ multiplex PCR assay. Not all clones reach the TCRdb copy of this immuneACCESS table, which keeps in-frame sequences only. Checked studies attribute under half of the gap to unresolved V genes and leave the rest unexplained. The sample table records 1,500 or so clones; nearly 80% of these occur just once. About 30% of the sample lies in the top ten. Sequenced: ileal tissue. The receptors were sampled from an adult with Crohn's disease.

This rearrangement joins TRBV5-4 to TRBJ2-2, with TRBD2 matching 11 bases. The CDR3 covers 16 residues. Losses at the gene ends were 3 bases for V and 3 bases for J; bases not matched to a gene: 4. Germline assignment: CDR1 SGHNT and CDR2 YYREEE (reference sequence). The CDR3 sequence is CASSYSGGADTGELFF. DNA of the CDR3: TGTGCCAGCAGCTATAGCGGGGGGGCCGACACCGGGGAGCTGTTTTTT. Full variable domain (remainder filled in from reference TRBV5-4 and TRBJ2-2): ETGVTQSPTHLIKTRGQQVTLRCSSQSGHNTVSWYQQALGQGPQFIFQYYREEENGRGNFPPRFSGLQFPNYSSELNVNALELDDSALYLCASSYSGGADTGELFFGEGSRLTVL.

This clone has a handful of counts. The V call is TRBV2, the J call TRBJ2-1; 11 bases agree with TRBD1. V lost 5 bases and J lost 7; bases outside the gene matches: 7. From germline, CDR1 is SNHLY and CDR2 FYNNEI. The CDR3 is 15 amino acids. The CDR3 sequence: CASSLGTGGLNEQFF. In DNA form, the CDR3 reads TGTGCCAGCAGTCTCGGGACAGGGGGGTTGAATGAGCAGTTCTTC. The full variable domain, its missing parts supplied by reference TRBV2 and TRBJ2-1, is EPEVTQTPSHQVTQMGQEVILRCVPISNHLYFYWYRQILGQKVEFLVSFYNNEISEKSEIFDDQFSVERPDGSNFTLKIRSTKLEDSAMYFCASSLGTGGLNEQFFGPGTRLTVL.

This clone was observed a handful of times. The chain joins TRBV6-1 to TRBJ1-1, with a tentative D call TRBD1 (5 bases). The CDR3 is 12 amino acids. The germline CDR1 and CDR2 sequences are MNHNS and SASEGT. V shed 8 bases and J shed 3 bases, with 10 bases lying between them. The CDR3 is CASREGYTEAFF. The DNA of the CDR3 is TGTGCCAGCCGGGAGGGGTACACTGAAGCTTTCTTT.

V is TRBV9 and J is TRBJ1-4; no clear D. Trimming cost V 1 base and J 7 bases, with 11 bases left between them. CDR1 and CDR2 from the germline V gene are SGDLS and YYNGEE. CDR3 size: 14 residues. CDR3 DNA sequence: TGTGCCAGCAGCGTAATGGGAGACTCTGAAAAACTGTTTTTT. Translated, it gives CASSVMGDSEKLFF.

This rearrangement joins TRBV4-1 to TRBJ2-2; 11 bases are shared with TRBD2. With 4 bases clipped from V and 5 bases from J, the junction kept 3 bases outside the gene matches. CDR1 is MGHRA and CDR2 is YSYEKL in the germline V gene. The CDR3 consists of 15 residues. As DNA, the CDR3 is TGCGCCAGCAGCCCTACTAGCGGGGGAACCGGGGAGCTGTTTTTT. It encodes CASSPTSGGTGELFF.

The chain is built from TRBV6-1 and TRBJ1-5; tentatively, D is TRBD1 (5 bases). The CDR3 totals 15 residues. Trimming took off 10 bases at V and 2 bases at J, with 18 bases between the two ends. The germline CDR1 and CDR2 sequences are MNHNS and SASEGT. The DNA of the CDR3 is TGTGCCACCCACCTAGGGGTCAGTGGCAATCAGCCCCAGCATTTT. This encodes CATHLGVSGNQPQHF.

The chain uses TRBV5-4 and TRBJ2-7, with 9 positions matching TRBD1. V shed 1 base and J 3 bases; nucleotides not matched to a gene: 5. This CDR3 spans 15 amino acids. Germline CDR1 is SGHNT and CDR2 is YYREEE (reference sequence). The CDR3 nucleotides read TGTGCCAGCAGCTTGCCCGGGACAGGGTTCTACGAGCAGTACTTC. As protein: CASSLPGTGFYEQYF.

This clone appeared a few times. The V gene is TRBV5-4, the J gene TRBJ2-2; 8 bases agree with TRBD1. This CDR3 contains 17 residues. Germline loops: CDR1 SGHNT, CDR2 YYREEE (reference sequence). The trim removed 4 bases at V and 3 bases at J, leaving 11 bases unmatched. DNA for the CDR3: TGTGCCAGCAGCGGGGGTGGGACAGGAGAACACACCGGGGAGCTGTTTTTT. It is translated as CASSGGGTGEHTGELFF.